These T cell receptor beta chains were read from a single sample in a study of CD4 T cells in relation to SARS-CoV-2 and coronaviruses. Data came from immunoSEQ multiplex PCR; TCRdb stores just in-frame clones and leaves some out. Seen here are 35,000 to 50,000 clones, roughly 80% observed once, and the top ten hold about 1.5%. These receptors lack a known antigen. Input material: naive CD4+ T cells from PBMCs, cultured in vitro. The source of these receptors is an adult with COVID-19. Both conserved end residues are trimmed from each CDR3. Each record gives: V gene, J gene, clone size, CDR3 protein. Not every row has a clone size; where given, it reads once, few, many or a size class.

>TRBV2|TRBJ2-2|NA
ASSVLSGGNTGELF
>TRBV5-1|TRBJ1-4|NA
ASSGTPEEKLF
>TRBV3-1/TRBV3-2|TRBJ2-5|NA
ASSQEPSQGTQY
>TRBV11-3|TRBJ2-2|NA
ASSDDRDGGELF
>TRBV4-2|TRBJ2-1|NA
ASSQGGGVNEQF
>TRBV15|TRBJ1-1|NA
ATSSERGPNTEAF
>TRBV6-2/TRBV6-3|TRBJ2-7|NA
ASSWGISYEQY
>TRBV6-2/TRBV6-3|TRBJ2-7|NA
ASSDYGLAGTYEQY
>TRBV28|TRBJ1-5|few
ASSSANQPQH
>TRBV15|TRBJ2-7|NA
ATSRRGTSGRAAYYEQY
>TRBV15|TRBJ2-1|NA
ATSTRQGWANEQF
>TRBV7-2|TRBJ1-1|NA
ASSLGSATSTEAF
>TRBV7-6|TRBJ2-1|NA
ASSPGTGLFSYNEQF
>TRBV2|TRBJ2-3|NA
ASSGQGGRDTQY
>TRBV4-1|TRBJ2-5|NA
ASSQEDSTPGETQY
>TRBV7-3|TRBJ2-2|NA
ASSLKRVANTGELF
>TRBV5-1|TRBJ2-2|NA
ASSPSRNRELF
>TRBV7-2|TRBJ2-1|NA
ASSHNSGLAGEDQF
>TRBV9|TRBJ2-3|few
ASSPLAGEDTQY
>TRBV7-6|TRBJ1-1|NA
ASSSSMGQTLNTEAF
>TRBV12-3/TRBV12-4|TRBJ2-7|NA
ASLDKYEQY
>TRBV2|TRBJ2-1|NA
ASSPGTGSRNEQF
>TRBV18|TRBJ2-7|NA
ASSTHATGRYEQY
>TRBV3-1/TRBV3-2|TRBJ2-1|NA
ASSANRGRNEQF
>TRBV7-2|TRBJ2-7|NA
ASSLMGVWAYEQY
>TRBV6-4|TRBJ2-1|NA
ASSELAGAGNEQF
>TRBV5-1|TRBJ1-2|NA
ASSYGGIRGNGYT
>TRBV5-4|TRBJ2-7|NA
ASSLSPGFSSYEQY
>TRBV9|TRBJ2-3|NA
ASSPDGVGSTDTQY
>TRBV9|TRBJ1-2|NA
ASSVGVVSVWDRYT
>TRBV7-8|TRBJ2-1|NA
ASSSRTSGSNEQF
>TRBV28|TRBJ1-5|NA
ASSSPKNRPQH
>TRBV3-1/TRBV3-2|TRBJ1-2|NA
ASSQDSGANSYGYT
>TRBV6-4|TRBJ2-1|NA
ASSDGQGSYNEQF
>TRBV9|TRBJ2-2|NA
ASSVAAGSGSDTGELF
>TRBV5-6|TRBJ1-2|NA
ASSLNRGWGYT
>TRBV24-1|TRBJ2-1|once
ATSSSETYNEQF
>TRBV7-9|TRBJ2-5|NA
ASSPYASASGETQY
>TRBV4-3|TRBJ2-3|NA
ASSRRAGRHTDTQY
>TRBV11-2|TRBJ2-2|NA
ASQFTGELF
>TRBV2|TRBJ1-1|NA
ASSRQVITVEAF
>TRBV5-1|TRBJ1-2|NA
ASSLSNPNYGYT
>TRBV12-3/TRBV12-4|TRBJ1-6|NA
ASSLRGNSPLH
>TRBV14|TRBJ2-2|few
ASSHLGGGTTGELF
>TRBV7-2|TRBJ2-6|NA
ASSLAAGYGANVLT
>TRBV5-5|TRBJ2-7|NA
ASSFPGTGEQY
>TRBV25-1|TRBJ2-1|once
ASTATGPYNEQF
>TRBV2|TRBJ2-3|few
ASSEGGWSTDTQY
>TRBV15|TRBJ1-4|once
ATSGLQARGGEKLF
>TRBV19|TRBJ2-3|NA
ASSSGGRTDTQY
>TRBV27|TRBJ2-1|NA
ASSLSFGSSYNEQF
>TRBV4-2|TRBJ2-3|NA
ASSQGYVGRVADTQY